A single sample is the source of the 4 T cell receptor beta chains below, sequenced in a study of T cells in women clearing cervical HPV infection. TCRdb's table, derived via immunoSEQ multiplex PCR, lists solely in-frame clones and lacks some. This repertoire comprises approximately 41,000 clones; its ten largest clones make up 7.6%. The sequencing sample was made of blood buffy coat. Every receptor here comes from a woman aged 18 to 75 with a cervical HPV16 infection that either progressed to CIN3+ or cleared (not recorded which).

The CDR3 sequence: CASSQSAERKLFF. CDR3 DNA (partial): TGTGCCAGCAGCCAATCGGCCGAGCGAAAA. J is TRBJ1-4 and V is TRBV28, with D hard to call. The read is 3 residues too short to cover the CDR3 end, so that end is filled in from the germline J gene. This CDR3 comprises 13 residues. V was cut by 6 bases and J by 10 bases, with 15 bases left in between. The germline CDR1 and CDR2 sequences are MDHEN and SYDVKM. Looking up the rest from reference TRBV28 and TRBJ1-4 gives the full variable domain: DVKVTQSSRYLVKRTGEKVFLECVQDMDHENMFWYRQDPGLGLRLIYFSYDVKMKEKGDIPEGYSVSREKKERFSLILESASTNQTSMYLCASSQSAERKLFFGSGTQLSVL.

A word on this clone: The read terminates 3 residues ahead of where the CDR3 ends, so the germline J gene completes it. The chain carries TRBV20-1 and TRBJ2-3, with TRBD1 matching over 11 bases. V shed 5 bases, J shed 3 bases, and the junction held 4 bases outside the gene matches. There are 14 residues in the CDR3. CDR1 is DFQATT and CDR2 is SNEGSKA in the germline V gene (reference sequence). CDR3 sequence reads: CSARGQGGTDTQYF. The CDR3 DNA, read in part, is TGCAGTGCTCGGGGACAGGGGGGTACAGATACG.

A word on this clone: The missing CDR3 end, 3 residues past where the read stops, is filled in from the germline J gene. The chain is built from TRBV4-1 and TRBJ1-3; no clear D. Germline V gives CDR1 MGHRA, CDR2 YSYEKL. This CDR3 contains 15 residues. The V gene lost 4 bases and the J gene lost 0 bases, with 10 bases spanning the gap. The CDR3 here is CASSPRSRSGNTIYF. The sequenced CDR3 bases are TGCGCCAGCAGCCCCCGCAGTCGCTCTGGAAACACC.

Note on this clone: The CDR3 end falls 3 residues outside the read, so it is completed with the germline J gene. The gene calls are TRBV19 and TRBJ1-4; unclear D gene. Germline loops: CDR1 LNHDA, CDR2 SQIVND (reference sequence). This CDR3 region has 16 residues. Trimming pared 0 bases from V and 1 base from J, leaving 9 bases between. The CDR3 here is CASSIDHGETNEKLFF. The covered CDR3 bases are TGTGCCAGTAGTATAGATCACGGGGAAACTAATGAAAAA.